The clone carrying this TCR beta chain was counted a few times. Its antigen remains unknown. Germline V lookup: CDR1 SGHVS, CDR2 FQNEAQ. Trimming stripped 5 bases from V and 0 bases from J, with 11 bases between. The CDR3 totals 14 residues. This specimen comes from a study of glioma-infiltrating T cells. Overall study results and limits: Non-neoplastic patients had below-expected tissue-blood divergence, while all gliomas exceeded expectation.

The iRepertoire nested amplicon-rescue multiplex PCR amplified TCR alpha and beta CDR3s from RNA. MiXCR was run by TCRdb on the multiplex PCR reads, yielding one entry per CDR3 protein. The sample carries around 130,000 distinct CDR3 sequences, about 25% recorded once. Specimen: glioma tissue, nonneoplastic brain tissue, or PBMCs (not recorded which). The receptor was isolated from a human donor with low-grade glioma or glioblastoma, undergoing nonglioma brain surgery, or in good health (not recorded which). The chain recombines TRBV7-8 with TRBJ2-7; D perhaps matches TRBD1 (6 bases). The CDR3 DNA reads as TGTGCCAGCAGCGCGCAGGGGAGCTCCTACGAGCAGTACGTC. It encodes CASSAQGSSYEQYV.